This record concerns one T cell receptor (beta chain) sequence. These data belong to a study of blood T cell repertoires in COVID-19. V lost 3 bases and J lost 8, with 10 bases in between. Germline V lookup: CDR1 ENHRY, CDR2 SYGVKD. The CDR3 contains 12 residues. Clones were sequenced by immunoSEQ multiplex PCR, and TCRdb holds only the in-frame ones, with some missing. This table holds approximately 38,000 clones, roughly 86% found once. The sample taken for sequencing was peripheral blood. This clonotype was sampled from a human donor in a cohort sampled during active COVID-19. The chain recombines TRBV10-3 with TRBJ1-2; maybe TRBD1 (5 bases). The CDR3 region is CAISDPGEGYTF. For the CDR3, the DNA is TGTGCCATCAGTGACCCGGGGGAGGGCTACACCTTC.